These 19 T cell receptor beta chains share one sample of origin, sequenced in a study of preoperative IRX-2 immunotherapy in early breast cancer. TCRdb's table, derived via immunoSEQ multiplex PCR, lists solely in-frame clones and lacks some. The repertoire holds about 98,000 clones, with about nine tenths as singletons. Described treatment: preoperative locoregional IRX-2 cytokine immunotherapy. Sample: tumor tissue, taken after IRX-2 immunotherapy. The source of these receptors is a human donor with breast cancer.

V gene TRBV25-1 combines with J gene TRBJ1-4; weak D call: TRBD1 (5 bases). Germline values: CDR1 MGHDK, CDR2 SYGVNS. V shed 6 bases and J shed 2 bases, with 10 bases lying between them. The CDR3 has 14 residues. The CDR3 sequence: CASSREGTNEKLFF. The CDR3 coding sequence is TGTGCCAGCAGCAGGGAAGGGACTAATGAAAAACTGTTTTTT.

V and J are TRBV30 and TRBJ1-1; D uncertain. The CDR3 is 11 amino acids. Germline V gives CDR1 GTSNPN, CDR2 SVGIG (reference sequence). V lost 8 bases and J 5 bases, leaving 12 bases between the germline ends. The CDR3 is CARTVGTEAFF. DNA for the CDR3: TGTGCCCGCACCGTTGGAACTGAAGCTTTCTTT.

This chain joins TRBV10-2 and TRBJ1-4, with D possibly being TRBD1 (5 bases). This CDR3 has 14 amino acids. Germline lookup yields CDR1 WSHSY and CDR2 SAAADI. The V end lost 0 bases, the J end lost 14 bases, and 16 bases lay between the germline ends. CDR3: CASSESYGGFRLFF. The CDR3 DNA sequence: TGCGCCAGCAGTGAGTCGTACGGGGGGTTTCGTCTGTTTTTT.

In nucleotides, the CDR3 is TGTGCCAGCAGCTCGGCCGGGACTAGCGGGAGATTCTACGAGCAGTACTTC. Translating gives CASSSAGTSGRFYEQYF. This chain joins TRBV11-3 and TRBJ2-7, with 14 bases identical to TRBD2. CDR1 SGHNT and CDR2 YENEEA come from the germline V gene. The CDR3 is 17 amino acids. V lost 4 bases, J lost 3 bases, and 8 bases stayed unmatched. The variable domain in full, with the rest retrieved from reference TRBV11-3 and TRBJ2-7, is EAGVVQSPRYKIIEKKQPVAFWCNPISGHNTLYWYLQNLGQGPELLIRYENEEAVDDSQLPKDRFSAERLKGVDSTLKIQPAELGDSAVYLCASSSAGTSGRFYEQYFGPGTRLTVT.

The chain carries TRBV29-1 and TRBJ1-2; 7 bases map to TRBD1. J lost 6 bases, V lost 7 bases, and 11 bases had no gene match. The CDR3 length is 13 residues. The germline gives CDR1 SQVTM, CDR2 ANQGSEA. CDR3 nucleotide sequence: TGCAGCGGATCTGAACAGGGGAGAGATGGCTACACCTTC. As protein: CSGSEQGRDGYTF.

The count of this clone is one. The chain is built from TRBV5-1 and TRBJ1-3; 9 bases align to TRBD1. There are 16 residues in the CDR3. Germline CDR1 reads SGHRS; CDR2 reads YFSETQ. V shed 4 bases and J 8 bases; nucleotides not matched to a gene: 13. CDR3 bases: TGCGCCAGCAGCCTGGGACAGGGTCTACGGTCGGACACCATATATTTT. Translated, it gives CASSLGQGLRSDTIYF.

To note about this clone: Other DNA sequences within the sample encode an identical CDR3. V gene TRBV28 combines with J gene TRBJ2-3; D may be TRBD2 (7 bases). V shed 4 bases and J shed 0 bases, with 14 bases lying between them. The germline V gene encodes CDR1 MDHEN and CDR2 SYDVKM. This CDR3 is 16 amino acids long. CDR3 loop: CASSSPRGASTDTQYF. The DNA of the CDR3 is TGTGCCAGCAGTTCCCCTCGGGGGGCTAGCACAGATACGCAGTATTTT.

J is TRBJ1-5 and V is TRBV6-8, with D possibly matching TRBD1 (5 bases). Trimming left V 5 bases short and J 2 bases short, with 19 bases between. The CDR3 is made up of 17 amino acids. The germline gives CDR1 MNHGY, CDR2 SAAAGT. This CDR3 reads CASSRQTGTRGNQPQHF. CDR3 nucleotide sequence: TGTGCCAGCAGTCGACAGACCGGGACCCGGGGCAATCAGCCCCAGCATTTT.

This clone was observed a few times. The V gene is TRBV14, the J gene TRBJ1-2; D remains ambiguous. Trimming shortened V by 2 bases and J by 7 bases, and 8 bases separated the two germline ends. This CDR3 has 12 residues. Germline V gene lookup returns CDR1 SGHDN and CDR2 FVKESK. For the CDR3, the DNA is TGTGCCAGCAGCCAAAATGGTATTGGCTACACCTTC. As protein: CASSQNGIGYTF.

The chain uses TRBV11-3 and TRBJ2-7, with a tentative D call TRBD1 (6 bases). Per germline, CDR1 SGHNT and CDR2 YENEEA. V lost 6 bases to trimming and J lost 2 bases, with 17 bases between them. This CDR3 contains 15 residues. The CDR3 DNA follows: TGTGCCAGCAGTCTTTTACCAGGGGCAACCTACGAGCAGTACTTC. It encodes CASSLLPGATYEQYF. The complete variable domain, with remaining parts taken from reference TRBV11-3 and TRBJ2-7, reads EAGVVQSPRYKIIEKKQPVAFWCNPISGHNTLYWYLQNLGQGPELLIRYENEEAVDDSQLPKDRFSAERLKGVDSTLKIQPAELGDSAVYLCASSLLPGATYEQYFGPGTRLTVT.

The V and J genes are TRBV19 and TRBJ1-1; D call uncertain. Germline loops: CDR1 LNHDA, CDR2 SQIVND (reference sequence). With 5 bases removed from V and 3 bases from J, the gap between germline ends came to 16 bases. The CDR3 has 15 amino acids. CDR3 coding DNA: TGTGCCAGTAGTCCCCTGGGGAGTCGACACACTGAAGCTTTCTTT. Its protein is CASSPLGSRHTEAFF. Full variable domain (remainder filled in from reference TRBV19 and TRBJ1-1): DGGITQSPKYLFRKEGQNVTLSCEQNLNHDAMYWYRQDPGQGLRLIYYSQIVNDFQKGDIAEGYSVSREKKESFPLTVTSAQKNPTAFYLCASSPLGSRHTEAFFGQGTRLTVV.

In this sample, this clone turned up once. The chain is built from TRBV6-8 and TRBJ2-5, with TRBD1 matching over 8 bases. Germline CDR1 MNHGY, CDR2 SAAAGT. The ends lost 6 bases at V and 5 bases at J; junction bases unmatched: 11. The CDR3 has 15 residues. The CDR3 sequence: CASSSPRTGMETQYF. The DNA for the CDR3 is TGTGCCAGCAGCTCCCCTCGGACAGGGATGGAGACCCAGTACTTC.

In this sample, this clone turned up once. For the CDR3, the DNA is TGCGCCAGCAGCTCCCGGGACGCCGCGGATACGCAGTATTTT. Its protein product is CASSSRDAADTQYF. The gene calls are TRBV5-1 and TRBJ2-3; D may match TRBD1 or TRBD2 (5 bases each). Germline-derived CDR1 and CDR2 are SGHRS and YFSETQ. V lost 3 bases to trimming and J lost 6 bases, with 14 bases between them. CDR3 size: 14 residues.

This clone was found many times. The chain carries TRBV11-3 and TRBJ1-2; the D is unclear. CDR3 length: 15 residues. From germline, CDR1 is SGHNT and CDR2 YENEEA. V was cut by 5 bases and J by 4 bases, with 17 bases left in between. The CDR3 spells CASSRSGSGSYGYTF. The CDR3 DNA follows: TGTGCCAGCAGCCGATCGGGATCCGGGAGCTATGGCTACACCTTC. The whole variable domain, filled in from reference TRBV11-3 and TRBJ1-2, reads EAGVVQSPRYKIIEKKQPVAFWCNPISGHNTLYWYLQNLGQGPELLIRYENEEAVDDSQLPKDRFSAERLKGVDSTLKIQPAELGDSAVYLCASSRSGSGSYGYTFGSGTRLTVV.

The sample holds one count of this clone. The chain recombines TRBV6-8 with TRBJ2-3; no clear D. From germline, CDR1 is MNHGY and CDR2 SAAAGT. The CDR3 length is 13 residues. The V end was cut by 6 bases, the J end by 4 bases, with 11 bases between. The CDR3 region has the DNA TGTGCCAGCAGCCTAGTATGGGCAGATACGCAGTATTTT. Encoded protein: CASSLVWADTQYF.

The rearrangement links TRBV12-1 to TRBJ1-6. TRBV12-1 is a pseudogene segment. The CDR3 sequence is 15 residues long. As DNA, the CDR3 is TGTGCCAGCAGCTTCCACGAGGTTCGAAGCTCACCCCTCCACTTT. Its protein product is CASSFHEVRSSPLHF.

This clone was found once. The chain is built from TRBV5-1 and TRBJ1-5; no definite D call. The CDR3 runs to 15 residues. Trimming shortened V by 0 bases and J by 4 bases, and 11 bases separated the two germline ends. Germline CDR1 SGHRS, CDR2 YFSETQ. CDR3 residues: CASSLDPGGNQPQHF. CDR3 coding DNA: TGCGCCAGCAGCTTGGATCCGGGAGGGAATCAGCCCCAGCATTTT.

This clone was seen a single time. This sequence joins TRBV6-7 and TRBJ1-2; tentatively, D is TRBD1 (5 bases). TRBV6-7 is known as an ORF, though its function is uncertain. There are 15 residues in the CDR3. V dropped 6 bases and J dropped 4 bases, with 18 bases sitting between them. Here the CDR3 DNA reads TGTGCCAGCAGGGAAGATACCAGGGACCTCTATGGCTACACCTTC. Amino acids: CASREDTRDLYGYTF.

The chain employs TRBV6-8 and TRBJ1-1, with D possibly matching TRBD1 (5 bases). The V gene's germline CDR1 is MNHGY and CDR2 SAAAGT. Trimming stripped 9 bases from V and 4 bases from J, with 21 bases between. There are 15 residues in the CDR3. CDR3 in DNA: TGTGCCAGTAGACGCCCGGGGGACGCGGCCACTGAAGCTTTCTTT. It translates to CASRRPGDAATEAFF.